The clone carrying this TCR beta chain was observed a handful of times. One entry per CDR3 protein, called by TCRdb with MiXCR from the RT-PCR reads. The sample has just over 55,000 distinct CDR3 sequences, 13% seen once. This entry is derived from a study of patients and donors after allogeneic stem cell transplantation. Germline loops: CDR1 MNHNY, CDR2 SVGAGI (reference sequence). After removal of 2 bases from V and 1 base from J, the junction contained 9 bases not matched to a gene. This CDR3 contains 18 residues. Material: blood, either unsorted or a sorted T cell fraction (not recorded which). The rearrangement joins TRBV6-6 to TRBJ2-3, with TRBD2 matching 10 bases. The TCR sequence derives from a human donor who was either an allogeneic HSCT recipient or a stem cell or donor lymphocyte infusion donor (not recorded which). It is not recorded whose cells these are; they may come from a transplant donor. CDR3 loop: CASSYTARTSGGTDTQYF. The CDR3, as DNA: TGTGCCAGCAGTTACACCGCTCGGACTAGCGGAGGCACAGATACGCAGTATTTT.